What follows are 6 T cell receptor beta chains derived from one specimen sequenced in a study of cytotoxic CD8 clonotypes in ibrutinib-treated CLL. Here immunoSEQ multiplex PCR was the method, and the copy in TCRdb shows in-frame clones only, minus some. The table records 130,000 or so clones, 77% of them present only once. Material: PBMCs, obtained after 12 months of ibrutinib treatment. All receptors come from a human donor with chronic lymphocytic leukemia.

The rearrangement joins TRBV28 to TRBJ2-3; TRBD2 matches at 7 bases. After removal of 5 bases from V and 4 bases from J, the junction contained 9 bases not matched to a gene. Germline CDR1 and CDR2: MDHEN and SYDVKM. The CDR3 extends over 15 amino acids. The CDR3 DNA follows: TGTGCCAGCAGTCCCTTTGAGGGAGGGTCAGATACGCAGTATTTT. Its translation: CASSPFEGGSDTQYF.

The rearrangement uses TRBV28 and TRBJ2-3, with TRBD2 matching 10 bases. The CDR3 sequence is 15 residues long. The trim removed 2 bases at V and 6 bases at J, leaving 5 bases unmatched. Germline CDR1 and CDR2: MDHEN and SYDVKM. In DNA, the CDR3 is TGTGCCAGCAGTTTAGCAGCGGGGGGGGCCGATACGCAGTATTTT. Residues: CASSLAAGGADTQYF.

This rearrangement joins TRBV28 to TRBJ2-7, with D perhaps TRBD1 or TRBD2 (6 bases each). V lost 4 bases and J 2 bases, leaving 24 bases between the germline ends. In germline, CDR1 is MDHEN, CDR2 SYDVKM. The CDR3 totals 18 residues. The CDR3 region is CASSSPGQGLASPYEQYF. For the CDR3, the DNA is TGTGCCAGCAGTTCCCCCGGGCAGGGGCTAGCGTCACCCTACGAGCAGTACTTC.

The J gene is TRBJ2-3, the V gene TRBV13, with 14 bases fitting TRBD2. V trimming: 5 bases; J trimming: 4 bases; junction bases outside the gene matches: 8. From germline, CDR1 is PRHDT and CDR2 FYEKMQ (reference sequence). The CDR3 is 17 residues long. The CDR3 coding sequence is TGTGCCAGCAGCCCTGGGGGACTAGCGGGAGAGGCAGATACGCAGTATTTT. Its protein is CASSPGGLAGEADTQYF.

The chain couples TRBV10-1 to TRBJ1-5; tentative D call: TRBD1 (6 bases). The CDR3 spans 18 residues. The germline V gene encodes CDR1 WNHNN and CDR2 SYGVQD (reference sequence). V lost 1 base and J 5 bases, leaving 21 bases between the germline ends. The CDR3 bases are TGCGCCAGCAGTGAGTTACTGTTGAAGACAGGTACTGATCAGCCCCAGCATTTT. It specifies CASSELLLKTGTDQPQHF.

J is TRBJ1-1 and V is TRBV25-1; D remains unclear. Germline V CDR1 and CDR2: MGHDK, SYGVNS. V was trimmed by 2 bases and J by 6 bases, leaving 13 bases between them. This CDR3 contains 14 residues. DNA for the CDR3: TGTGCCAGCAGTGAAAATACGAGAACGTCTGAAGCTTTCTTT. This translates into CASSENTRTSEAFF. Complete variable domain (other parts from reference TRBV25-1 and TRBJ1-1): EADIYQTPRYLVIGTGKKITLECSQTMGHDKMYWYQQDPGMELHLIHYSYGVNSTEKGDLSSESTVSRIRTEHFPLTLESARPSHTSQYLCASSENTRTSEAFFGQGTRLTVV.